These T cell receptor beta chains were read from a single sample in a study of cytomegalovirus exposure and HLA in healthy donors. The method was immunoSEQ multiplex PCR; TCRdb's version includes in-frame clones alone and lacks a portion of them. This table holds about 150,000 clones, roughly 72% found once. The specimen sequenced was PBMCs. These receptor sequences come from a man aged 25 to 45 in good health and CMV-seronegative. Both conserved end residues are part of each CDR3. D genes are given only for firm matches. Not every row has a clone size; where given, it reads once, few, many or a size class.

clone_size: -
v_call: TRBV7-9
d_call: -
j_call: TRBJ2-7
cdr3_nt: TGTGCCAGCAGCTCATTCGAGAACGACGAGCAGTACTTC
cdr3_aa: CASSSFENDEQYF

clone_size: -
v_call: TRBV28
d_call: -
j_call: TRBJ1-2
cdr3_nt: TGTGCCAGCTTGGGAGGGCTCCCTGGGAACTATGGCTACACCTTC
cdr3_aa: CASLGGLPGNYGYTF

clone_size: -
v_call: TRBV5-5
d_call: TRBD1
j_call: TRBJ1-4
cdr3_nt: TGTGCCAGCAGCTTTACAGGGGGCATAGAAAAACTGTTTTTT
cdr3_aa: CASSFTGGIEKLFF

clone_size: -
v_call: TRBV5-1
d_call: -
j_call: TRBJ1-1
cdr3_nt: TGCGCCAGCAGCTTGGACACTGGACAGCCCAACACTGAAGCTTTCTTT
cdr3_aa: CASSLDTGQPNTEAFF

clone_size: -
v_call: TRBV7-9
d_call: -
j_call: TRBJ1-5
cdr3_nt: TGTGCCAGCAGCCCGCGGAAGGGCAATCAGCCCCAGCATTTT
cdr3_aa: CASSPRKGNQPQHF

clone_size: -
v_call: TRBV7-7
d_call: -
j_call: TRBJ2-1
cdr3_nt: TGTGCCAGCAGCCTGGGGCTTAGTGGTGGGAACATCAATGAGCAGTTCTTC
cdr3_aa: CASSLGLSGGNINEQFF

clone_size: once
v_call: TRBV10-3
d_call: -
j_call: TRBJ1-2
cdr3_nt: TGTGCCATCAGTTCGGAGGGCGGAGCCTGGAGCTACACCTTC
cdr3_aa: CAISSEGGAWSYTF

clone_size: -
v_call: TRBV9
d_call: TRBD2
j_call: TRBJ2-1
cdr3_nt: TGTGCCAGCAGCACTAGCGGGGGGAACAACAATGAGCAGTTCTTC
cdr3_aa: CASSTSGGNNNEQFF

clone_size: -
v_call: TRBV27
d_call: -
j_call: TRBJ1-2
cdr3_nt: TGTGCCAGCAGTCCCGGGGGGATACGCTATGCAGGCTACACCTTC
cdr3_aa: CASSPGGIRYAGYTF

clone_size: -
v_call: TRBV19
d_call: -
j_call: TRBJ1-1
cdr3_nt: TGTGCCAGTATTCGGGGTGGGGTGTCCACTGAAGCTTTCTTT
cdr3_aa: CASIRGGVSTEAFF

clone_size: -
v_call: TRBV7-7
d_call: TRBD2
j_call: TRBJ2-2
cdr3_nt: TGTGCTAGCAGCCGGACTAGCGGGGGAGCGCACGGGGAGCTGTTTTTT
cdr3_aa: CASSRTSGGAHGELFF

clone_size: few
v_call: TRBV5-1
d_call: -
j_call: TRBJ1-6
cdr3_nt: TGCGCCAGCAGCTTGGACAGGGACTCACCCCTCCACTTT
cdr3_aa: CASSLDRDSPLHF

clone_size: few
v_call: TRBV19
d_call: TRBD1
j_call: TRBJ1-1
cdr3_nt: TGTGCCAGTAGTATGGTCGGACAGGGGGTGAACACTGAAGCTTTCTTT
cdr3_aa: CASSMVGQGVNTEAFF